The text below deals with one T cell receptor beta chain. The sample comes from a study of blood T cell repertoires in COVID-19. Study-wide background: COVID-19 samples collected from the United States, Italy and Spain covered acute and convalescent phases.

Per the study methods: For nucleated cells, counts were estimated from reference gene primer amplification. The repertoire was sequenced with immunoSEQ multiplex PCR; TCRdb's copy has only in-frame clones and lacks some. That table is the source of V, J and clone size, and D and trimming were worked out from the DNA. Here the sample spans 200,000 to 300,000 clones, 80% to 90% being singletons. The trim removed 5 bases at V and 5 bases at J, leaving 6 bases unmatched. This CDR3 contains 15 residues. Germline CDR1 and CDR2: SGHTA and FQGNSA. Sequencing was done on a sample of peripheral blood. The origin of this receptor is a woman aged 40 to 50 who had recovered from COVID-19. The chain is built from TRBV7-2 and TRBJ1-4; TRBD1 agrees at 9 bases. In nucleotides, the CDR3 is TGTGCCAGCAGCCTCTACAGGGGGCAGAATGAAAAACTGTTTTTT. This codes for CASSLYRGQNEKLFF.